This T cell receptor (beta chain) comes out of a study of cytomegalovirus exposure and HLA in healthy donors. This CDR3 has 17 amino acids. V shed 2 bases and J shed 6 bases, with 23 bases lying between them. Germline V CDR1 and CDR2: MNHNS, SASEGT. General study findings and limits: Evidence from a later analysis indicated that most CMV-associated TCR beta chains looked HLA-restricted. In an earlier analysis, in under 700 donors, most V segments appeared productive either ~87% or ~30% of the time. Fewer N-insertions (relative to the roughly 630-donor mean) were reportedly seen in an Asian-associated ancestry cluster in a later analysis.

Amplification used 60 Vbeta primers and 13 Jbeta primers. Generated by immunoSEQ multiplex PCR, the TCRdb table keeps only in-frame clones and is missing some. The sample yields some 150,000 clones, around 79% seen once. Donors in the study were healthy people who gave bone marrow. Concerning this clone itself: The target antigen is unknown.

The receptor was derived from a man between 40 and 49 years old in good health and CMV-seronegative. The sample was PBMCs. This chain connects TRBV6-1 to TRBJ2-7; tentatively, D is TRBD2 (5 bases). The CDR3 DNA sequence: TGTGCCAGCAGTGAACTAACTGGTGCGGGCGCGGCGGCCGAGCAGTACTTC. Protein product: CASSELTGAGAAAEQYF.